These 17 T cell receptor beta chains originate from one sample sequenced in a study of blood T cells in healthy people across ages. Through a sample-barcoded 5' primer and a J-beta primer mix, a second PCR was run for about 6 to 11 cycles. TCRdb called the 5' RACE reads again in MiXCR, with one record for every CDR3 protein. The table has hundreds of thousands of distinct CDR3 sequences, around 50% seen once. Sequencing was carried out using blood. The origin of the receptors is an elderly man in good health.

The V and J genes are TRBV6-1 and TRBJ2-2; D is ambiguous. Germline CDR1 MNHNS, CDR2 SASEGT. This CDR3 spans 18 amino acids. The V and J ends lost 10 bases and 4 bases respectively, with 28 bases between them. The CDR3 sequence is CATFPITSPSSVTGELFF. The CDR3 DNA follows: TGTGCCACCTTCCCCATAACCTCCCCTAGTTCAGTCACCGGGGAGCTGTTTTTT.

This clonotype was seen just once. The V call is TRBV20-1, the J call TRBJ1-1, with D possibly being TRBD1 (5 bases). The CDR3 contains 12 residues. CDR1 and CDR2 (germline): DFQATT, SNEGSKA (reference sequence). Between the trimmed V and J ends, which lost 2 bases and 6 bases, there was a span of 10 bases. The DNA for the CDR3 is TGCAGTGCTAGATGGGGCAGCGCTGAAGCTTTCTTT. Its protein product is CSARWGSAEAFF.

The chain has TRBV20-1 and TRBJ2-3, with D tentatively TRBD1 or TRBD2 (7 bases each). Germline CDR1 is DFQATT and CDR2 is SNEGSKA (reference sequence). The CDR3 is 15 amino acids. Trimming left V 1 base short and J 2 bases short, with 13 bases between. The CDR3 is CSARGEGAYTDTQYF. CDR3 coding DNA: TGCAGTGCTAGAGGGGAGGGGGCATACACAGATACGCAGTATTTT.

The V gene is TRBV20-1, the J gene TRBJ2-1, with 10 bases that match TRBD1. Trimming took 3 bases from V and 7 from J; bases not matched to a gene: 12. The germline gives CDR1 DFQATT, CDR2 SNEGSKA (reference sequence). This CDR3 spans 16 amino acids. DNA for the CDR3: TGCAGTGCTAGGGTCGCCGGGACAGGGGTGAGAAATGAGCAGTTCTTC. This codes for CSARVAGTGVRNEQFF.

V usage is TRBV7-2 and J usage is TRBJ1-2, with D perhaps TRBD1 (6 bases). The CDR3 runs to 15 residues. Trimming removed 3 bases from V and 6 bases from J, with 17 bases in between. The V gene's germline CDR1 is SGHTA and CDR2 FQGNSA. The CDR3 sequence is CASSFYNRAGDGYTF. Written as DNA, the CDR3 is TGTGCCAGCAGCTTCTACAACAGGGCTGGCGATGGCTACACCTTC.

This clonotype was detected many times. The V gene is TRBV7-9, the J gene TRBJ1-1; 7 nucleotides line up with TRBD1. CDR1 and CDR2 from the germline V gene are SEHNR and FQNEAQ (reference sequence). The CDR3 spans 14 residues. The V gene end was trimmed by 4 bases and the J gene end by 1 base; junction bases not matched to a gene: 3. The CDR3 region is CASSYRQGNTEAFF. CDR3 bases: TGTGCCAGCAGCTACAGACAGGGGAACACTGAAGCTTTCTTT.

In its sample, this clonotype was seen a few times. The V and J genes are TRBV20-1 and TRBJ1-1, with a possible D match to TRBD1 (5 bases). The CDR3 has 12 residues. The V end lost 7 bases, the J end lost 4 bases, and 13 bases lay between the germline ends. Germline loops: CDR1 DFQATT, CDR2 SNEGSKA (reference sequence). CDR3 sequence: CSGSGGLTEAFF. DNA of the CDR3: TGCAGTGGCAGTGGGGGTCTCACTGAAGCTTTCTTT.

The CDR3 loop is CAISGGGSGRTGSLGEQFF. As DNA, the CDR3 is TGTGCCATCAGTGGTGGCGGTAGCGGGAGGACCGGATCATTGGGGGAGCAGTTCTTC. J is TRBJ2-1 and V is TRBV10-3, with 10 nucleotides matching TRBD2. Trimming removed 4 bases from V and 10 bases from J; junction bases left unmatched: 22. The CDR3 is made up of 19 amino acids. The germline V gene has CDR1 ENHRY and CDR2 SYGVKD.

Ten or more counts support this clonotype. V and J are TRBV6-5 and TRBJ2-1, with 8 nucleotides matching TRBD1. The CDR3 is 15 residues long. V lost 4 bases and J lost 0; bases outside the gene matches: 2. Germline V gives CDR1 MNHEY, CDR2 SVGAGI. CDR3 coding DNA: TGTGCCAGCAGTTTTGGGACAGGCTCCTACAATGAGCAGTTCTTC. It translates to CASSFGTGSYNEQFF.

The chain carries TRBV29-1 and TRBJ2-5; the D gene is possibly TRBD2 (6 bases). Trimming cost V 0 bases and J 9 bases, with 17 bases left between them. There are 14 residues in the CDR3. Germline CDR1 and CDR2: SQVTM and ANQGSEA. The CDR3 region has the DNA TGCAGCGTTGAAGATCCCCTGACCTGGGAGGCCCAGTACTTC. This encodes CSVEDPLTWEAQYF.

This clonotype has more than one count but fewer than ten. This sequence joins TRBV27 and TRBJ2-7, with D tentatively TRBD2 (5 bases). This CDR3 spans 15 amino acids. The V gene's germline CDR1 is MNHEY and CDR2 SMNVEV (reference sequence). Between the trimmed V and J ends, which lost 3 bases and 7 bases, there was a span of 19 bases. The CDR3 coding sequence is TGTGCCAGCAGTTTGGCCGCGGGCTCCTACAATGAGCAGTACTTC. Encoded protein: CASSLAAGSYNEQYF.

The chain employs TRBV4-3 and TRBJ2-1, with TRBD2 matching 9 bases. Germline CDR1 is LGHNA and CDR2 is YSLEER. CDR3 size: 13 residues. Trimming removed 8 bases from V and 9 bases from J; junction bases left unmatched: 8. The CDR3 is CASPDSGSSEQFF. The CDR3 DNA reads TGCGCCAGCCCCGATAGCGGGAGTAGTGAGCAGTTCTTC.

The CDR3 DNA sequence: TGTGCCTCCACCTCCGGGACAGATCCCAATCAGCCCCAGCATTTT. Amino acids: CASTSGTDPNQPQHF. This chain joins TRBV18 and TRBJ1-5; 7 bases line up with TRBD1. J lost 3 bases, V lost 11 bases, and 13 bases had no gene match. Germline values: CDR1 KGHSH, CDR2 LQKENI. CDR3 length: 15 amino acids. The complete variable domain, with remaining parts taken from reference TRBV18 and TRBJ1-5, reads NAGVMQNPRHLVRRRGQEARLRCSPMKGHSHVYWYRQLPEEGLKFMVYLQKENIIDESGMPKERFSAEFPKEGPSILRIQQVVRGDSAAYFCASTSGTDPNQPQHFGDGTRLSIL.

The gene calls are TRBV4-3 and TRBJ2-1; 9 bases map to TRBD1. There are 14 residues in the CDR3. J lost 10 bases, V lost 2 bases, and 6 bases had no gene match. CDR1 LGHNA and CDR2 YSLEER come from the germline V gene. CDR3 in amino acids: CASSQQDRGNEQFF. The CDR3 DNA reads as TGCGCCAGCAGCCAACAGGACAGGGGAAACGAGCAGTTCTTC.

The gene calls are TRBV7-9 and TRBJ2-3; tentatively, D is TRBD1 (5 bases). Germline-derived CDR1 and CDR2 are SEHNR and FQNEAQ (reference sequence). This CDR3 comprises 14 residues. Trimming took 2 bases from V and 5 from J, leaving 11 bases between them. CDR3 coding DNA: TGTGCCAGCAGCTTAAAACGACAGATAGATACGCAGTATTTT. It yields the protein CASSLKRQIDTQYF. The whole variable domain, filled in from reference TRBV7-9 and TRBJ2-3, reads DTGVSQNPRHKITKRGQNVTFRCDPISEHNRLYWYRQTLGQGPEFLTYFQNEAQLEKSRLLSDRFSAERPKGSFSTLEIQRTEQGDSAMYLCASSLKRQIDTQYFGPGTRLTVL.

J is TRBJ2-5 and V is TRBV7-2; D ambiguous. This CDR3 is 12 amino acids long. In germline, CDR1 is SGHTA, CDR2 FQGNSA. V lost 2 bases, J lost 11 bases, and 12 bases lay in between. CDR3 amino acids: CASSLQFDEQYF. The DNA for the CDR3 is TGTGCCAGCAGCTTACAATTCGATGAGCAGTACTTC.

Regarding this clonotype: At one end the junction does not follow the germline gene, possibly because of a read error. This rearrangement joins TRBV7-7 to TRBJ2-1; weak D call: TRBD2 (6 bases). The CDR3 has 14 residues. Germline V gene lookup returns CDR1 SSHAT and CDR2 FNYEAQ (reference sequence). This chain's CDR3 is CASSLADGGNEQFF. In nucleotides, the CDR3 is TGTGCTAGCAGCTTAGCAGACGGGGGCAATGAGCAGTTCTTC.